The 30 T cell receptor beta chains below all came from one sample that was sequenced in a study of cytomegalovirus exposure and HLA in healthy donors. The PCR ran on 60 Vbeta and 13 Jbeta primers. This table comes from immunoSEQ multiplex PCR, and its TCRdb copy is limited to in-frame clones, with some not included. Here the sample spans fewer than 150,000 clones, about 68% being singletons. The source material was PBMCs. These receptors were collected from a woman in her forties in good health and CMV-seropositive.

This clone was counted once. The CDR3 region has the DNA TGCGCCAGCAGCGGAACGGGGGGGGCATCTGGCACAGATACGCAGTATTTT. This codes for CASSGTGGASGTDTQYF. The genes are TRBV5-1 and TRBJ2-3; TRBD2 aligns across 8 bases. The germline V gene encodes CDR1 SGHRS and CDR2 YFSETQ. This CDR3 has 17 amino acids. The ends lost 4 bases at V and 1 base at J; junction bases unmatched: 11.

The chain joins TRBV15 to TRBJ1-2, with D perhaps TRBD1 (6 bases). The CDR3 consists of 14 residues. The germline V gene has CDR1 LNHNV and CDR2 YYDKDF (reference sequence). Trimming left V 0 bases short and J 8 bases short, with 13 bases between. The CDR3 nucleotides are TGTGCCACCAGCAGAGATGCGGCCGGGACAGGCTACACCTTC. It specifies CATSRDAAGTGYTF.

The chain recombines TRBV30 with TRBJ1-6; 7 bases fit TRBD1. Germline CDR1 is GTSNPN and CDR2 is SVGIG (reference sequence). CDR3 length: 14 amino acids. The V gene end was trimmed by 3 bases and the J gene end by 5 bases; junction bases not matched to a gene: 4. The CDR3 DNA is TGTGCCTGGAGCGCCGGGACAGATAATTCACCCCTCCACTTT. It translates to CAWSAGTDNSPLHF.

The chain couples TRBV28 to TRBJ1-6; D gene unclear. This CDR3 is built from 13 residues. Looked up from germline, CDR1 is MDHEN and CDR2 is SYDVKM. Trimming removed 1 base from V and 8 bases from J, with 6 bases in between. The CDR3 sequence: CASSLFQDSPLHF. The CDR3 nucleotides read TGTGCCAGCAGTTTATTTCAGGATTCACCCCTCCACTTT.

Only a few counts were recorded for this clone. The V and J genes are TRBV5-1 and TRBJ1-2, with D perhaps matching TRBD1 (5 bases). Trimming took off 1 base at V and 6 bases at J, with 16 bases between the two ends. The CDR3 has 15 amino acids. Germline-derived CDR1 and CDR2 are SGHRS and YFSETQ. CDR3 nucleotides: TGCGCCAGCAGCTTGTGGGGGTCCGGAGGGGATGGCTACACCTTC. It specifies CASSLWGSGGDGYTF.

The CDR3 nucleotides are TGTGCCAGCAACCCCCTCGGGGGGACCTACAATGAGCAGTTCTTC. As protein: CASNPLGGTYNEQFF. The chain combines TRBV5-5 with TRBJ2-1; 7 bases fit TRBD2. In germline, CDR1 is SGHKS, CDR2 YYEKEE (reference sequence). The CDR3 has 15 residues. J lost 2 bases, V lost 6 bases, and 8 bases had no gene match. The full variable domain, completed using reference TRBV5-5 and TRBJ2-1, is DAGVTQSPTHLIKTRGQQVTLRCSPISGHKSVSWYQQVLGQGPQFIFQYYEKEERGRGNFPDRFSARQFPNYSSELNVNALLLGDSALYLCASNPLGGTYNEQFFGPGTRLTVL.

This clone has more than one count but fewer than ten. The chain couples TRBV10-3 to TRBJ2-7; TRBD1 might be the D (6 bases). CDR1 is ENHRY, CDR2 SYGVKD, per germline. Trimming cost V 0 bases and J 5 bases, with 17 bases left between them. The CDR3 is 16 amino acids. The DNA for the CDR3 is TGTGCCATCAGTGAGTCGAGAGGGGCAGGGGTGGACGAGCAGTACTTC. Residues: CAISESRGAGVDEQYF.

This rearrangement joins TRBV10-3 to TRBJ2-1, with D possibly matching TRBD2 (7 bases). Germline assignment: CDR1 ENHRY and CDR2 SYGVKD. Trimming cost V 4 bases and J 9 bases, with 16 bases left between them. This CDR3 has 14 residues. The CDR3 reads CAISAHAGEGEQFF. In nucleotides, the CDR3 is TGTGCCATCAGTGCACACGCAGGGGAGGGTGAGCAGTTCTTC.

The genes are TRBV18 and TRBJ2-5, with a possible D match to TRBD1 (5 bases). The CDR3 consists of 13 residues. The V end lost 3 bases, the J end lost 3 bases, and 8 bases lay between the germline ends. Germline V gene sequence: CDR1 KGHSH, CDR2 LQKENI. The CDR3 DNA follows: TGTGCCAGCTCACCGGGCAGGGAAGAGACCCAGTACTTC. Translation gives CASSPGREETQYF. The variable domain in full, with the rest retrieved from reference TRBV18 and TRBJ2-5, is NAGVMQNPRHLVRRRGQEARLRCSPMKGHSHVYWYRQLPEEGLKFMVYLQKENIIDESGMPKERFSAEFPKEGPSILRIQQVVRGDSAAYFCASSPGREETQYFGPGTRLLVL.

The V call is TRBV14, the J call TRBJ1-1; D is possibly TRBD1 (5 bases). The CDR3 has 15 residues. Trimming shortened V by 4 bases and J by 6 bases, and 18 bases separated the two germline ends. CDR1 and CDR2 (germline): SGHDN, FVKESK. CDR3 coding DNA: TGTGCCAGCAGCCGACAGACCGGGTGGTACGCTGAAGCTTTCTTT. This sequence encodes CASSRQTGWYAEAFF.

This chain links TRBV4-1 with TRBJ1-4; the match to TRBD1 covers 7 bases. V trimming: 4 bases; J trimming: 4 bases; junction bases outside the gene matches: 3. The length of the CDR3 is 14 residues. Germline CDR1 is MGHRA and CDR2 is YSYEKL. This chain's CDR3 is CASSRRQGNEKLFF. Written as DNA, the CDR3 is TGCGCCAGCAGCCGACGACAGGGTAATGAAAAACTGTTTTTT.

The chain recombines TRBV7-8 with TRBJ2-2, with 8 bases that match TRBD1. Germline V lookup: CDR1 SGHVS, CDR2 FQNEAQ. Trimming removed 2 bases from V and 7 bases from J; junction bases left unmatched: 3. This CDR3 has 14 residues. The CDR3 is CASSLQGAGGELFF. As DNA, the CDR3 is TGTGCCAGCAGCTTACAGGGGGCGGGCGGGGAGCTGTTTTTT.

This sequence joins TRBV5-6 and TRBJ2-3; 7 positions agree with TRBD1. The CDR3 loop spans 17 amino acids. Germline V gene sequence: CDR1 SGHDT, CDR2 YYEEEE. V lost 5 bases to trimming and J lost 4 bases; unmatched junction nucleotides: 16. The CDR3 protein is CASRIQGLTSGADTQYF. As DNA, the CDR3 is TGTGCCAGCAGGATACAGGGGCTCACTAGTGGGGCAGATACGCAGTATTTT.

This chain connects TRBV27 to TRBJ2-1; D perhaps matches TRBD1 (5 bases). Germline V gene sequence: CDR1 MNHEY, CDR2 SMNVEV (reference sequence). V lost 1 base and J lost 7, with 11 bases in between. This CDR3 has 14 amino acids. The CDR3 region is CASSLFQGRNEQFF. The CDR3 nucleotides are TGTGCCAGCAGTTTATTTCAGGGTAGGAATGAGCAGTTCTTC.

In regard to this clone: Other DNA sequences from this sample encode an identical CDR3 as well. The rearrangement links TRBV7-3 to TRBJ2-3, with a possible D match to TRBD1 (5 bases). Per germline, CDR1 SGHTA and CDR2 FQGTGA. The CDR3 has 14 residues. V was pared by 2 bases and J by 3 bases, with 9 bases between. The CDR3 coding sequence is TGTGCCAGCAGCTTATTAGGGGAAACAGATACGCAGTATTTT. Translation gives CASSLLGETDTQYF.

The chain uses TRBV19 and TRBJ1-2, with 7 bases matching TRBD1. Germline trimming cut 4 bases from V and 8 bases from J; bases unmatched to any gene: 10. In germline, CDR1 is LNHDA, CDR2 SQIVND (reference sequence). This CDR3 comprises 14 residues. The CDR3 DNA sequence: TGTGCCAGTAGTACCTCAGGGGGTACGCGAGGCTACACCTTC. This gives the protein CASSTSGGTRGYTF.

There are a few counts of this clone. The rearrangement links TRBV6-5 to TRBJ2-7; TRBD1 agrees at 8 bases. The CDR3 contains 14 residues. In germline, CDR1 is MNHEY, CDR2 SVGAGI. V dropped 6 bases and J dropped 1; count of bases not matched to a gene: 5. The CDR3 bases are TGTGCCAGCAGCTTCGGACAGGGTTCCTACGAGCAGTACTTC. Residues: CASSFGQGSYEQYF.

The J gene is TRBJ1-2, the V gene TRBV7-9; no firm D call. Germline V gene lookup returns CDR1 SEHNR and CDR2 FQNEAQ (reference sequence). This CDR3 is 13 amino acids long. V was shortened by 4 bases and J by 6 bases, with 12 bases between the two germline ends. This CDR3 is CASSSGPRDGYTF. CDR3 DNA sequence: TGTGCCAGCAGCTCGGGCCCGAGGGATGGCTACACCTTC.

The chain is built from TRBV7-9 and TRBJ1-2; 9 positions agree with TRBD1. Trimming cost V 4 bases and J 4 bases; bases outside gene matches: 4. Germline loops: CDR1 SEHNR, CDR2 FQNEAQ (reference sequence). The CDR3 runs to 14 residues. The CDR3 DNA reads TGTGCCAGCAGCTACGGGACAGGGCCCTATGGCTACACCTTC. Its protein product is CASSYGTGPYGYTF. Full variable domain (outside the CDR3, taken from reference TRBV7-9 and TRBJ1-2): DTGVSQNPRHKITKRGQNVTFRCDPISEHNRLYWYRQTLGQGPEFLTYFQNEAQLEKSRLLSDRFSAERPKGSFSTLEIQRTEQGDSAMYLCASSYGTGPYGYTFGSGTRLTVV.

The rearrangement links TRBV15 to TRBJ2-1; 8 positions agree with TRBD2. Germline loops: CDR1 LNHNV, CDR2 YYDKDF (reference sequence). The J segment lost 15 bases and the V segment lost 0 bases, leaving 10 bases of the junction unmatched. This CDR3 spans 14 amino acids. This chain's CDR3 is CATSRDPGRSGRFF. CDR3 bases: TGTGCCACCAGCAGAGATCCCGGGAGAAGCGGGAGGTTCTTC.

In its sample, this clone was seen a few times. The chain is built from TRBV5-1 and TRBJ2-5; 13 bases fit TRBD2. Germline loops: CDR1 SGHRS, CDR2 YFSETQ. The CDR3 has 16 residues. With V trimmed by 0 bases and J by 7 bases, 6 bases remained unmatched. DNA for the CDR3: TGCGCCAGCAGCTTGGCCGTTAGACTAGCGGGAGGGACCCAGTACTTC. This translates into CASSLAVRLAGGTQYF.

Only one count was recorded for this clone. This chain joins TRBV5-4 and TRBJ2-1; 11 bases are a match to TRBD1. With 0 bases clipped from V and 7 bases from J, the junction kept 3 bases outside the gene matches. This CDR3 has 15 residues. CDR1 is SGHNT and CDR2 is YYREEE in the germline V gene (reference sequence). DNA for the CDR3: TGTGCCAGCAGCTTGGCCGGGACAGGGGGAAATGAGCAGTTCTTC. It specifies CASSLAGTGGNEQFF. The variable domain in full, with the rest retrieved from reference TRBV5-4 and TRBJ2-1, is ETGVTQSPTHLIKTRGQQVTLRCSSQSGHNTVSWYQQALGQGPQFIFQYYREEENGRGNFPPRFSGLQFPNYSSELNVNALELDDSALYLCASSLAGTGGNEQFFGPGTRLTVL.

This clone has a single count. The V call is TRBV19, the J call TRBJ1-2; 8 bases agree with TRBD1. This CDR3 comprises 14 residues. CDR1 and CDR2 (germline): LNHDA, SQIVND (reference sequence). After removal of 7 bases from V and 3 bases from J, the junction contained 7 bases not matched to a gene. In DNA, the CDR3 is TGTGCCAGTACCCTCCGGGACAGGTACTATGGCTACACCTTC. Translation: CASTLRDRYYGYTF. Complete variable domain (other parts from reference TRBV19 and TRBJ1-2): DGGITQSPKYLFRKEGQNVTLSCEQNLNHDAMYWYRQDPGQGLRLIYYSQIVNDFQKGDIAEGYSVSREKKESFPLTVTSAQKNPTAFYLCASTLRDRYYGYTFGSGTRLTVV.

This clone has only a few counts. This sequence joins TRBV11-1 and TRBJ2-5; the D gene is possibly TRBD2 (6 bases). V shed 5 bases and J shed 1 base, with 11 bases lying between them. This CDR3 has 14 amino acids. Germline V gives CDR1 SGHAT, CDR2 FQDESV (reference sequence). The CDR3 DNA reads TGTGCCAGCAGCCCACTAGCTTTCCAAGAGACCCAGTACTTC. Protein sequence: CASSPLAFQETQYF.

The sample holds a few counts of this clone. The gene calls are TRBV5-4 and TRBJ1-1; 7 positions match TRBD1. Losses at the gene ends were 3 bases for V and 1 base for J; bases not matched to a gene: 3. CDR3 length: 14 amino acids. The germline V gene has CDR1 SGHNT and CDR2 YYREEE (reference sequence). As DNA, the CDR3 is TGTGCCAGCAGCTGGGGACAGAAGAACACTGAAGCTTTCTTT. It is translated as CASSWGQKNTEAFF. Based on the CDR3 plus reference TRBV5-4 and TRBJ1-1, the full variable domain is ETGVTQSPTHLIKTRGQQVTLRCSSQSGHNTVSWYQQALGQGPQFIFQYYREEENGRGNFPPRFSGLQFPNYSSELNVNALELDDSALYLCASSWGQKNTEAFFGQGTRLTVV.

This clone was picked up a small number of times. This sequence joins TRBV9 and TRBJ2-1, with 16 bases identical to TRBD2. CDR3 length: 17 amino acids. J lost 8 bases, V lost 4 bases, and 9 bases had no gene match. Per germline, CDR1 SGDLS and CDR2 YYNGEE. The CDR3 coding sequence is TGTGCCAGCAGCCTCAACCCCGGGACTAGCGGGGGGGATGAGCAGTTCTTC. The encoded protein is CASSLNPGTSGGDEQFF.

The chain employs TRBV19 and TRBJ2-1; D gene ambiguous. The CDR3 is made up of 13 amino acids. Germline V gives CDR1 LNHDA, CDR2 SQIVND (reference sequence). Trimming shortened V by 5 bases and J by 6 bases, and 11 bases separated the two germline ends. CDR3 sequence: CASSEEYRNEQFF. The CDR3 DNA reads TGTGCCAGTAGTGAGGAGTACCGCAATGAGCAGTTCTTC.

This clone has only one observation. The CDR3 loop reads CAISAGTGDYGYTF. Here the CDR3 DNA reads TGTGCCATCAGTGCCGGGACAGGGGACTATGGCTACACCTTC. The chain couples TRBV10-3 to TRBJ1-2; 10 bases align to TRBD1. CDR1 and CDR2 from the germline V gene are ENHRY and SYGVKD. With 4 bases clipped from V and 3 bases from J, the junction kept 2 bases outside the gene matches. The CDR3 has 14 amino acids.

V gene TRBV15 combines with J gene TRBJ1-2; TRBD1 aligns across 7 bases. CDR1 is LNHNV and CDR2 is YYDKDF in the germline V gene (reference sequence). V gave up 4 bases and J gave up 0 bases; unmatched junction bases: 2. The CDR3 loop spans 14 amino acids. The CDR3 spells CATSIRGANYGYTF. The CDR3 DNA is TGTGCCACCAGCATCAGGGGGGCTAACTATGGCTACACCTTC.

This CDR3 is CASSFTGQTEAFF. The CDR3 DNA reads as TGCGCCAGCAGCTTCACAGGGCAGACTGAAGCTTTCTTT. This chain joins TRBV5-1 and TRBJ1-1; tentatively, D is TRBD1 (6 bases). Germline V gives CDR1 SGHRS, CDR2 YFSETQ. The V and J ends lost 2 bases and 5 bases respectively, with 10 bases between them. This CDR3 contains 13 residues.